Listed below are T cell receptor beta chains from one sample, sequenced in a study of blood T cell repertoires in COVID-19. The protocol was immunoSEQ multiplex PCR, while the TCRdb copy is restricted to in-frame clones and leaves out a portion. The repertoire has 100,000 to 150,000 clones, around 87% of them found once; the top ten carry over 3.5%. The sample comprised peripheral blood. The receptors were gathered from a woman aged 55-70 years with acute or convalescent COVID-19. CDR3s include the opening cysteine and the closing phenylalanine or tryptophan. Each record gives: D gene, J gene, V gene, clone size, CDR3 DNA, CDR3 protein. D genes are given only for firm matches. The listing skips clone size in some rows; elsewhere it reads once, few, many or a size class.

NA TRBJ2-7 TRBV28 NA TGTGCCAGCAGTTACACCTACGAGCAGTACTTC CASSYTYEQYF
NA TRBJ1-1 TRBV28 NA TGTGCCAGCACTCGACAGGTTTTCACTGAAGCTTTCTTT CASTRQVFTEAFF
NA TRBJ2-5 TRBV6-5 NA TGTGCCAGCAGTTACTCCCTAGATTCAGAGACCCAGTACTTC CASSYSLDSETQYF
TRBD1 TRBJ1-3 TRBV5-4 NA TGTGCCAGCAGCCAGGGACAGGCATTTGGAAACACCATATATTTT CASSQGQAFGNTIYF
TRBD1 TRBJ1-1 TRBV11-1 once TGTGCCAGCAGCTTAGGACTCATCGGACAGGGGATATCTTTCTTT CASSLGLIGQGISFF
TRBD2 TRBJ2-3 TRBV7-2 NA TGTGCCAGCAGCTTAGGGCTAGCGGGACCCACAGATACGCAGTATTTT CASSLGLAGPTDTQYF
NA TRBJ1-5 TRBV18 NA TGTGCCAGCTCACCTTCGGGATTGGGTCAGCCCCAGCATTTT CASSPSGLGQPQHF
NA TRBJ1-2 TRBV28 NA TGTGCCAGCAGTTTTGGGGGAGGCTATGGCTACACCTTC CASSFGGGYGYTF
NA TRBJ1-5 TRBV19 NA TGTGCCAGTAGTGATACAGGGTTGAGCAATCAGCCCCAGCATTTT CASSDTGLSNQPQHF
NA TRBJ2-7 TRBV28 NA TGTGCCAGCGACCCTGGGGGACTCGTCTCCTACGAGCAGTACTTC CASDPGGLVSYEQYF
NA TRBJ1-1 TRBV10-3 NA TGTGCCACCAAGGACAGATACACTGAAGCTTTCTTT CATKDRYTEAFF
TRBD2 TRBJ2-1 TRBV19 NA TGTGCCAGTAGTACCCGAAGGGCTAGCGGGGGCTCCTACAATGAGCAGTTCTTC CASSTRRASGGSYNEQFF
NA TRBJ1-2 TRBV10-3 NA TGTGCCATCAGTGGGGCGGGGAACTATGGCTACACCTTC CAISGAGNYGYTF
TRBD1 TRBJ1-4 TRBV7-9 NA TGTGCCAGCAGCCTGGGGGGGACAGGCGAAAAACTGTTTTTT CASSLGGTGEKLFF
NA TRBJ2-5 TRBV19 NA TGTGCCAGTAGTAGGGCTAGCTGGGAGACCCAGTACTTC CASSRASWETQYF
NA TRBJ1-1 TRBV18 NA TGTGCCAGCTCACCCCAGACTGTGTCGGGCACTGAAGCTTTCTTT CASSPQTVSGTEAFF
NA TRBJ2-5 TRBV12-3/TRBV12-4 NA TGTGCCAGCAGTTTCCAAGCGCAAGAGACCCAGTACTTC CASSFQAQETQYF
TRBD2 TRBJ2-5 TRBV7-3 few TGTGCCAGCAGTAGGACTAGCGGAGCAGAAGAGACCCAGTACTTC CASSRTSGAEETQYF
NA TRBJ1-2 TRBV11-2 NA TGTGCCAGCAGTCCCCAAGGAGCTAACTATGGCTACACCTTC CASSPQGANYGYTF
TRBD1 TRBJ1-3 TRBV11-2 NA TGTGCCAGCAGCACCCAGCGACAGGGGAATGGAAACACCATATATTTT CASSTQRQGNGNTIYF
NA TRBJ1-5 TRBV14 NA TGTGCCAGCAGCCTAATTCCAGGGGCGATTCAGCCCCAGCATTTT CASSLIPGAIQPQHF
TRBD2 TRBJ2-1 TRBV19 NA TGTGCCAGTAGATTCAGGACTAGTACGAATGAGCAGTTCTTC CASRFRTSTNEQFF
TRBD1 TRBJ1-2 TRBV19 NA TGTGCCAGTAGTATCCGGGACAGGACAAACTATGGCTACACCTTC CASSIRDRTNYGYTF
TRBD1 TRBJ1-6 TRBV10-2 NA TGCGCCAGCAGGATTGGACAGGGCTATAATTCACCCCTCCACTTT CASRIGQGYNSPLHF
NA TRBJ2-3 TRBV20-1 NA TGCAGTGCCCTTACTCCAGGTGGGCAGTATTTT CSALTPGGQYF
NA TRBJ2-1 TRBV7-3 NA TGTGCCAGCTCCAAGAGGACAGACAATGAGCAGTTCTTC CASSKRTDNEQFF
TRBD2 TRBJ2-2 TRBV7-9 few TGTGCCAGCAGCCCAAGCGGACTAGCGGGAGGTACCGGGGAGCTGTTTTTT CASSPSGLAGGTGELFF
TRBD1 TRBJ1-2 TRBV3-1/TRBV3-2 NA TGTGCCAGCAGTCAGACAGGGCTTGGGAGTGGCTACACCTTC CASSQTGLGSGYTF
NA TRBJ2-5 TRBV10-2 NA TGCGCCAGCAGTGTGTCGGGAGTTAAAGAAACCCAGTACTTC CASSVSGVKETQYF
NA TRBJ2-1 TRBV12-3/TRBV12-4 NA TGTGCCAGCAGTTTAACGGGGTTCAATGAGCAGTTCTTC CASSLTGFNEQFF
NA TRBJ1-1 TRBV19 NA TGTGCCACCGGGGGGGCACATGGAGGAACTGAAGCTTTCTTT CATGGAHGGTEAFF
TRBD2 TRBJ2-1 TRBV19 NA TGTGCCAGTACCTTAGCGGGAGGGCCCTCCTACAATGAGCAGTTCTTC CASTLAGGPSYNEQFF